This entry describes one T cell receptor (beta chain). The antigen remains undetermined. The sample originates from a study of T cells in Graves' hyperthyroidism and ophthalmopathy. V lost 3 bases, J lost 6 bases, and 14 bases lay in between. This CDR3 has 14 amino acids. The germline gives CDR1 MNHEY, CDR2 SMNVEV (reference sequence). RNA transcripts were the template for amplifying TCR beta CDR3 regions. First-round RT-PCR with HTBI primers amplified the TCR CDR3 region. MiXCR, run by TCRdb on the multiplex PCR reads, gives a single entry per CDR3 protein. Found here are approximately 590,000 distinct CDR3 sequences, 15% to 18% of them singletons; the top ten hold 7.3%. Notes on the study in general: The blood repertoire included most of the expanded thyroid clonotypes above 0.001.

Sequenced: blood. The gene calls are TRBV27 and TRBJ1-2, with D perhaps TRBD1 (6 bases). This sequence was found in a woman in her 30s with Graves' hyperthyroidism. DNA of the CDR3: TGTGCCAGCAGTTTCGGCTCGGGGGGCGATGGCTACACCTTC. This encodes CASSFGSGGDGYTF.